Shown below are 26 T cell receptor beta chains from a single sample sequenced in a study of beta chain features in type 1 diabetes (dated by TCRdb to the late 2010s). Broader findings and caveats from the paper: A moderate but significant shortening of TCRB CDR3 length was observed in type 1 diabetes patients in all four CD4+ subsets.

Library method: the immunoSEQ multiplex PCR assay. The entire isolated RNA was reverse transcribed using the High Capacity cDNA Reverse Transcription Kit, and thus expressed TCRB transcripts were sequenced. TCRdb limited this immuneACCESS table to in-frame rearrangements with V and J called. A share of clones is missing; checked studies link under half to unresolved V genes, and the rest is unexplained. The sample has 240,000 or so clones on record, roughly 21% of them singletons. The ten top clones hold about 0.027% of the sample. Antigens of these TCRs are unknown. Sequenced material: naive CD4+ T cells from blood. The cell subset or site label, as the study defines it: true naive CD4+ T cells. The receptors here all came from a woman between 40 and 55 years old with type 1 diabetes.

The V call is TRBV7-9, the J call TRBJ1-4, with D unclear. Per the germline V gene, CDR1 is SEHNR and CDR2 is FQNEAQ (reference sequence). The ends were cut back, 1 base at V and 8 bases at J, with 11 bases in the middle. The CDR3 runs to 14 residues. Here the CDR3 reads CASSLEALEEKLFF. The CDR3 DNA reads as TGTGCCAGCAGCTTAGAGGCACTGGAGGAAAAACTGTTTTTT.

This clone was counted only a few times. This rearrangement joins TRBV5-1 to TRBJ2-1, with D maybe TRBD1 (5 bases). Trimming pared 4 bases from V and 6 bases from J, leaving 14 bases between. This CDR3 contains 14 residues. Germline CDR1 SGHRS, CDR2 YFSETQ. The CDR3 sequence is CASSPGQRGNEQFF. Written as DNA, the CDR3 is TGCGCCAGCAGCCCAGGACAAAGGGGCAATGAGCAGTTCTTC. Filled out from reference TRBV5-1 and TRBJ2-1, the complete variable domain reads KAGVTQTPRYLIKTRGQQVTLSCSPISGHRSVSWYQQTPGQGLQFLFEYFSETQRNKGNFPGRFSGRQFSNSRSEMNVSTLELGDSALYLCASSPGQRGNEQFFGPGTRLTVL.

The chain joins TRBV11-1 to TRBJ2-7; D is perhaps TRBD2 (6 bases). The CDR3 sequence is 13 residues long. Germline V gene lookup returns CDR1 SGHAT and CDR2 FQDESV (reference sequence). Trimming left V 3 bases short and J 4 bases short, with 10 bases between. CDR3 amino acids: CASSLGEEYEQYF. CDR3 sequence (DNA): TGTGCCAGCAGCTTGGGGGAGGAATACGAGCAGTACTTC.

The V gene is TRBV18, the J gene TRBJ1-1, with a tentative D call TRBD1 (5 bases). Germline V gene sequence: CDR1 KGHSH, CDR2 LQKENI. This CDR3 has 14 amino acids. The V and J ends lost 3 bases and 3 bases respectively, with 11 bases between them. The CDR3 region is CASSPGRSDTEAFF. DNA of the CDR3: TGTGCCAGCTCACCGGGGCGGTCGGACACTGAAGCTTTCTTT.

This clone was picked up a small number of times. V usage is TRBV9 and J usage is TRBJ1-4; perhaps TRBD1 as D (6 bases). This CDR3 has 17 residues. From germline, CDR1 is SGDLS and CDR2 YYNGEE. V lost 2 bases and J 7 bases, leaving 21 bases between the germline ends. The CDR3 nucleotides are TGTGCCAGCAGCGTGGGAAAGGGGGGCGCGGGAGCTGAAAAACTGTTTTTT. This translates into CASSVGKGGAGAEKLFF.

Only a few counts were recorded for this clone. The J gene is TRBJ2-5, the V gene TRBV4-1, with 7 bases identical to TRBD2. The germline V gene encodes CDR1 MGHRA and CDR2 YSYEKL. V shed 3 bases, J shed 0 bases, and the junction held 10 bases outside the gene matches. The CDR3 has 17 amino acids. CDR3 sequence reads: CASSQAPYGGYQETQYF. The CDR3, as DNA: TGCGCCAGCAGCCAGGCCCCCTACGGGGGGTACCAAGAGACCCAGTACTTC.

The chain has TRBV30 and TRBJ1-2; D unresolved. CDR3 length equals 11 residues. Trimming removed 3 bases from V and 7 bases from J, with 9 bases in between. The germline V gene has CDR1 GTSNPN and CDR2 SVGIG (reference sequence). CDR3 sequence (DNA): TGTGCCTGGAGCGGAGGGAGTGGCTACACCTTC. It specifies CAWSGGSGYTF. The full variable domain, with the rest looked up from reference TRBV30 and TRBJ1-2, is SQTIHQWPATLVQPVGSPLSLECTVEGTSNPNLYWYRQAAGRGLQLLFYSVGIGQISSEVPQNLSASRPQDRQFILSSKKLLLSDSGFYLCAWSGGSGYTFGSGTRLTVV.

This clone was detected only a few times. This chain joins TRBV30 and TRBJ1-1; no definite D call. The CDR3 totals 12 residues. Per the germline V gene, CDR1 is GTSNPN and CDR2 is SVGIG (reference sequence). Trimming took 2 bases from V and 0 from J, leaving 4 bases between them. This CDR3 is CAWSRMNTEAFF. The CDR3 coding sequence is TGTGCCTGGAGTCGTATGAACACTGAAGCTTTCTTT.

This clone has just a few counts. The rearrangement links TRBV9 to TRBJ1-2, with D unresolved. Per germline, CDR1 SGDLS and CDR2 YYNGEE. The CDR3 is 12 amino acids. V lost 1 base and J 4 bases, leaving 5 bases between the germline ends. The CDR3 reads CASSVTSYGYTF. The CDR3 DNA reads TGTGCCAGCAGCGTAACGAGCTATGGCTACACCTTC.

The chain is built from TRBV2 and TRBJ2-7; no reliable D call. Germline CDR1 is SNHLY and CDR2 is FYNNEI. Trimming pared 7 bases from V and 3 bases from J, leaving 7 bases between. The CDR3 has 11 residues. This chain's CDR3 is CASNGGYEQYF. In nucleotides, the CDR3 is TGTGCCAGCAACGGTGGCTACGAGCAGTACTTC. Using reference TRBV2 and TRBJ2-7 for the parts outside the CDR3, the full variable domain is EPEVTQTPSHQVTQMGQEVILRCVPISNHLYFYWYRQILGQKVEFLVSFYNNEISEKSEIFDDQFSVERPDGSNFTLKIRSTKLEDSAMYFCASNGGYEQYFGPGTRLTVT.

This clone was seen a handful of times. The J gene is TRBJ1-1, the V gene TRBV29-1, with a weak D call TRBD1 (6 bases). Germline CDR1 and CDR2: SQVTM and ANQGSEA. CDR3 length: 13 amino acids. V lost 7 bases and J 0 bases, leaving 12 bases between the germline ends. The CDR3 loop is CSDRTDMNTEAFF. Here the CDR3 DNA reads TGCAGCGACCGGACAGACATGAACACTGAAGCTTTCTTT.

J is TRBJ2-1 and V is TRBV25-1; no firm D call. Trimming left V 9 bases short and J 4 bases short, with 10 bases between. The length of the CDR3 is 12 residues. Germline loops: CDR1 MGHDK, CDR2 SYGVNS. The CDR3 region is CASTNGYNEQFF. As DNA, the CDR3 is TGTGCCAGTACTAATGGGTACAATGAGCAGTTCTTC.

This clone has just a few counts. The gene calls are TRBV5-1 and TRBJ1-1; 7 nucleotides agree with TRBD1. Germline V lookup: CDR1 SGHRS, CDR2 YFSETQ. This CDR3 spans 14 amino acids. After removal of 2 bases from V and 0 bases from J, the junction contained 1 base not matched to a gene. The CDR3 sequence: CASSFGTVNTEAFF. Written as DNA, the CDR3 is TGCGCCAGCAGCTTCGGGACAGTGAACACTGAAGCTTTCTTT.

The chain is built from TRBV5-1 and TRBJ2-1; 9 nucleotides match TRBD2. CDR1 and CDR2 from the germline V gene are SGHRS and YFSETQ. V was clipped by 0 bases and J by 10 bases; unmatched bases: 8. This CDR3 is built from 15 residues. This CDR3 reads CASSLGGGGAGEQFF. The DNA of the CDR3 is TGCGCCAGCAGCTTGGGAGGCGGGGGGGCCGGAGAGCAGTTCTTC.

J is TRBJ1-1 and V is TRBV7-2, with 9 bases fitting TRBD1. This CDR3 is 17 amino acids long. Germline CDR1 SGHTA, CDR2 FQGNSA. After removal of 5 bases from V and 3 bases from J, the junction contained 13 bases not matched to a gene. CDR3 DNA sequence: TGTGCCAGCAGCCCCCCGAGGGGTAGGGACAGGGACACTGAAGCTTTCTTT. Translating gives CASSPPRGRDRDTEAFF.

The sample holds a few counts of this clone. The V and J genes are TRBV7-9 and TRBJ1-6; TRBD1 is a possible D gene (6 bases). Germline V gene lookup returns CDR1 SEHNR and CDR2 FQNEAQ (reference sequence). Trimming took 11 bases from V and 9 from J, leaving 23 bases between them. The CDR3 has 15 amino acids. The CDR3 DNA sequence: TGTGCCTGCAACTCCAGGGGAGAAATAACTTCACCCCTCCACTTT. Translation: CACNSRGEITSPLHF.

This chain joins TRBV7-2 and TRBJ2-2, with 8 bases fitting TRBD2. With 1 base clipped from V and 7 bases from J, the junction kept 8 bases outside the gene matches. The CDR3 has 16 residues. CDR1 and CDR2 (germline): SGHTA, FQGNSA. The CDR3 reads CASSLVAGGGDGELFF. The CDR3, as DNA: TGTGCCAGCAGCTTAGTGGCGGGGGGCGGCGACGGGGAGCTGTTTTTT.

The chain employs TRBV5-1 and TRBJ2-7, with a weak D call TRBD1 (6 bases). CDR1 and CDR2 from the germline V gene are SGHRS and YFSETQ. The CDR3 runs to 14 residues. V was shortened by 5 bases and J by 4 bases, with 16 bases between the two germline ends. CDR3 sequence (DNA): TGCGCCAGCAGTTTTACAGGGACCCCATACGAGCAGTACTTC. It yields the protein CASSFTGTPYEQYF.

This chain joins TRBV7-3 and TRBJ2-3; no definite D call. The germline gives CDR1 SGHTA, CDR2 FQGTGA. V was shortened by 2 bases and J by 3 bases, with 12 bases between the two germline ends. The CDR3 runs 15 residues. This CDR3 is CASSLLGGATDTQYF. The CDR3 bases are TGTGCCAGCAGCTTATTAGGCGGTGCGACAGATACGCAGTATTTT.

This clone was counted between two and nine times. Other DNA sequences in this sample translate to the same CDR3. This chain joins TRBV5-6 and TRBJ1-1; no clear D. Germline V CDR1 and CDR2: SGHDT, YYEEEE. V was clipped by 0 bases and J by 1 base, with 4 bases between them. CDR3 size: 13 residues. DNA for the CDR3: TGTGCCAGCAGCTTGGTGGCGAACACTGAAGCTTTCTTT. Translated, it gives CASSLVANTEAFF.

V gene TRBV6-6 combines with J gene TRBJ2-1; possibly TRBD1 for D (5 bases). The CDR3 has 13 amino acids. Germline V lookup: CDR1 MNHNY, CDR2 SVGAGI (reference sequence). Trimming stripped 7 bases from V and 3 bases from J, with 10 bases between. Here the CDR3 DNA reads TGTGCCAGCAAACTCGACAGCTACAATGAGCAGTTCTTC. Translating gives CASKLDSYNEQFF.

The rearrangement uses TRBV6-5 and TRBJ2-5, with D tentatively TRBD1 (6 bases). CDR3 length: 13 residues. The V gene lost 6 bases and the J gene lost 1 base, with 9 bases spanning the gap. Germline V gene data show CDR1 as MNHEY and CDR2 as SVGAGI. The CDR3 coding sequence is TGTGCCAGCAGAAGGACAGCCCAAGAGACCCAGTACTTC. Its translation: CASRRTAQETQYF.

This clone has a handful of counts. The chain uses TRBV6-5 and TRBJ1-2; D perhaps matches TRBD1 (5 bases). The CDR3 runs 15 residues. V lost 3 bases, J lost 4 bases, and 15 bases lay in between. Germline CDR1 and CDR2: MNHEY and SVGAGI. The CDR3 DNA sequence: TGTGCCAGCAGTTATGGGTCGGGGGAAGGCTATGGCTACACCTTC. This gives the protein CASSYGSGEGYGYTF.

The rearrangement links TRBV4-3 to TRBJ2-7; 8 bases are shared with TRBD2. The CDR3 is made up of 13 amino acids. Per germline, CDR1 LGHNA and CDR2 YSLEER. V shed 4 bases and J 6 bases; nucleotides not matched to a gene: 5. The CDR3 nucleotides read TGCGCCAGCAGCCCAGTGGCGGGAGGCGAGCAGTACTTC. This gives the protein CASSPVAGGEQYF.

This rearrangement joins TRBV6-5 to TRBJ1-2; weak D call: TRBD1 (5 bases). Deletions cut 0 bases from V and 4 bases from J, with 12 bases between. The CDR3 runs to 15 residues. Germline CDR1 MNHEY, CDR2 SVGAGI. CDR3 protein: CASSYSGLSTYGYTF. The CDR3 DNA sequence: TGTGCCAGCAGTTACTCGGGGCTATCCACCTATGGCTACACCTTC.

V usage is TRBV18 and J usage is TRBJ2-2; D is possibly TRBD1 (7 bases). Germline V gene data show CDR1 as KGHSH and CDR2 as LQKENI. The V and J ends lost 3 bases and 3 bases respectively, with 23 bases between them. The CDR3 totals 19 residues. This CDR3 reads CASSPRPAGGHQDTGELFF. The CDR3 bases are TGTGCCAGCTCACCCAGGCCCGCAGGGGGGCATCAGGACACCGGGGAGCTGTTTTTT.